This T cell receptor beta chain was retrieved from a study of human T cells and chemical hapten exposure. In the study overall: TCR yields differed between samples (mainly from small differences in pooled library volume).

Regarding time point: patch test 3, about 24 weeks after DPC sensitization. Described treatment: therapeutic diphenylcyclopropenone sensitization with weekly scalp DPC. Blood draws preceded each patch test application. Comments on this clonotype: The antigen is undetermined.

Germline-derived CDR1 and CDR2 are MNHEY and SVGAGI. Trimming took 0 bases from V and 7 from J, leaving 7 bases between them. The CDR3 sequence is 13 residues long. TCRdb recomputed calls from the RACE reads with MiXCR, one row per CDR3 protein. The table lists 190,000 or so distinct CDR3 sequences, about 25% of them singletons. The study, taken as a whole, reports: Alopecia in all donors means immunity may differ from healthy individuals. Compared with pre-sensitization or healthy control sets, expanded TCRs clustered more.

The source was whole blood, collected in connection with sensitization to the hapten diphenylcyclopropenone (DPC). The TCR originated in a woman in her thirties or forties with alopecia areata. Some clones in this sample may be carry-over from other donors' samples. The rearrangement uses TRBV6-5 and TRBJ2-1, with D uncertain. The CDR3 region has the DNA TGTGCCAGCAGTTACTCTCTACTGAATGAGCAGTTCTTC. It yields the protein CASSYSLLNEQFF.